Each of the 22 T cell receptor beta chains below was sequenced from the same sample in a study of blood T cell repertoires in COVID-19. Clones were sequenced by immunoSEQ multiplex PCR, and TCRdb holds only the in-frame ones, with some missing. Altogether about 140,000 clones are present, around 80% being singletons, with the ten largest covering roughly 14%. Sequenced input: peripheral blood. The receptors stem from a man older than 75 with acute or convalescent COVID-19.

This chain joins TRBV5-1 and TRBJ2-3; 10 bases agree with TRBD1. CDR1 is SGHRS and CDR2 is YFSETQ in the germline V gene. There are 15 residues in the CDR3. With 2 bases clipped from V and 7 bases from J, the junction kept 7 bases outside the gene matches. CDR3 sequence: CASSFEDRGLHTQYF. Written as DNA, the CDR3 is TGCGCCAGCAGCTTCGAGGACAGGGGGTTACATACGCAGTATTTT.

V gene TRBV19 combines with J gene TRBJ1-4; D is unresolved. CDR3 length: 16 amino acids. Trimming stripped 6 bases from V and 0 bases from J, with 14 bases between. Per the germline V gene, CDR1 is LNHDA and CDR2 is SQIVND (reference sequence). The CDR3 loop reads CASRLDSGATNEKLFF. CDR3 bases: TGTGCCAGTAGACTGGACTCGGGAGCAACTAATGAAAAACTGTTTTTT.

This clone was counted a few times. V usage is TRBV6-2 or TRBV6-3 and J usage is TRBJ2-7, with TRBD1 matching over 11 bases. The CDR3 is 16 residues long. Per germline, CDR1 MNHEY and CDR2 SVGEGT. V lost 4 bases, J lost 7 bases, and 12 bases stayed unmatched. CDR3 nucleotide sequence: TGTGCCAGCAGTTCGAGCGGATACGGGACAGGGGGTGAGCAGTACTTC. Its protein is CASSSSGYGTGGEQYF.

Notes on this clone: This sample includes further DNA sequences coding for the same CDR3. Here the CDR3 DNA reads TGTGCCAGCTCACCAGCAGTGAACACTGAAGCTTTCTTT. Its protein product is CASSPAVNTEAFF. The rearrangement joins TRBV18 to TRBJ1-1, with no clear D. The length of the CDR3 is 13 residues. The V end was cut by 2 bases, the J end by 0 bases, with 4 bases between. The germline CDR1 and CDR2 sequences are KGHSH and LQKENI.

V is TRBV6-2 or TRBV6-3 and J is TRBJ1-3; no clear D gene. This CDR3 comprises 11 residues. The germline V and J ends were trimmed by 4 bases and 8 bases, with 6 bases remaining between them. The germline V gene has CDR1 MNHEY and CDR2 SVGEGT. This CDR3 reads CASSFADTIYF. The CDR3 DNA reads as TGTGCCAGCAGTTTCGCGGACACCATATATTTT.

This clone was seen only once. This chain connects TRBV7-9 to TRBJ1-1; 9 nucleotides match TRBD1. CDR1 is SEHNR, CDR2 FQNEAQ, per germline (reference sequence). J lost 4 bases, V lost 2 bases, and 5 bases had no gene match. This CDR3 contains 15 residues. CDR3 nucleotides: TGTGCCAGCAGCTTATCGGGACAGGGTATCACTGAAGCTTTCTTT. Its protein product is CASSLSGQGITEAFF.

This sequence joins TRBV30 and TRBJ2-7; TRBD1 agrees at 8 bases. The CDR3 has 13 residues. J lost 9 bases, V lost 2 bases, and 9 bases had no gene match. Germline V gene lookup returns CDR1 GTSNPN and CDR2 SVGIG (reference sequence). In nucleotides, the CDR3 is TGTGCCTGGAGTAGGCAGGGGGCGAACGGGCAGTACTTC. Residues: CAWSRQGANGQYF.

This clone was recorded a few times. The V and J genes are TRBV5-6 and TRBJ1-1, with unresolved D. The V and J ends lost 1 base and 1 base respectively, with 14 bases between them. The CDR3 sequence is 16 residues long. CDR1 and CDR2 (germline): SGHDT, YYEEEE. The CDR3: CASSLYPERWNTEAFF. CDR3 coding DNA: TGTGCCAGCAGCTTGTACCCCGAGCGGTGGAACACTGAAGCTTTCTTT.

This rearrangement joins TRBV19 to TRBJ2-7; weak D call: TRBD1 (5 bases). CDR3 length: 12 amino acids. V gave up 8 bases and J gave up 0 bases, with 8 bases separating them. Germline V lookup: CDR1 LNHDA, CDR2 SQIVND (reference sequence). CDR3 sequence (DNA): TGTGCCAGTTCGGACAACTCCTACGAGCAGTACTTC. Translating it yields CASSDNSYEQYF.

The chain is built from TRBV5-4 and TRBJ1-2, with D possibly being TRBD1 (5 bases). The CDR3 has 12 residues. CDR1 and CDR2 from the germline V gene are SGHNT and YYREEE (reference sequence). The V end was cut by 3 bases, the J end by 8 bases, with 11 bases between. The CDR3 nucleotides read TGTGCCAGCAGCTCGGACAATTGGGGCTACACCTTC. Translation: CASSSDNWGYTF.

This rearrangement joins TRBV7-2 to TRBJ2-7; D possibly corresponds to TRBD2 (5 bases). CDR3 length: 15 amino acids. Germline V lookup: CDR1 SGHTA, CDR2 FQGNSA. Deletions cut 5 bases from V and 3 bases from J, with 17 bases between. The CDR3 reads CASSTYPPGYYEQYF. Here the CDR3 DNA reads TGTGCCAGCAGCACCTACCCTCCGGGGTACTACGAGCAGTACTTC. Variable domain in full (rest from reference TRBV7-2 and TRBJ2-7): GAGVSQSPSNKVTEKGKDVELRCDPISGHTALYWYRQSLGQGLEFLIYFQGNSAPDKSGLPSDRFSAERTGGSVSTLTIQRTQQEDSAVYLCASSTYPPGYYEQYFGPGTRLTVT.

This sequence joins TRBV7-8 and TRBJ1-2, with 7 bases identical to TRBD1. Per germline, CDR1 SGHVS and CDR2 FQNEAQ. The V and J ends lost 3 bases and 2 bases, in that order; junction bases with no gene match: 6. The CDR3 sequence is 15 residues long. Written as DNA, the CDR3 is TGTGCCAGCAGCTTCCGACAGGGACGGAACTATGGCTACACCTTC. It codes for CASSFRQGRNYGYTF.

The V and J genes are TRBV4-1 and TRBJ2-5, with D possibly matching TRBD2 (6 bases). Germline CDR1 MGHRA, CDR2 YSYEKL. V was shortened by 5 bases and J by 5 bases, with 21 bases between the two germline ends. The CDR3 extends over 16 amino acids. The CDR3 loop reads CASSAPRDLRGETQYF. The CDR3 bases are TGCGCCAGCAGCGCCCCCCGGGACTTACGAGGGGAGACCCAGTACTTC.

Only a few counts were recorded for this clone. In DNA, the CDR3 is TGTGCCAGCAGCCAAGAACTGTTGTCACCCCTCCACTTT. Its translation is CASSQELLSPLHF. The chain employs TRBV3-1 (or the pseudogene TRBV3-2) and TRBJ1-6; no clear D gene. CDR3 length equals 13 residues. The germline CDR1 and CDR2 sequences are LGHDT and YNNKEL (reference sequence). V dropped 0 bases and J dropped 10 bases, with 7 bases sitting between them.

The chain recombines TRBV6-2 or TRBV6-3 with TRBJ1-2, with 7 bases matching TRBD1. CDR1 and CDR2 from the germline V gene are MNHEY and SVGEGT. The CDR3 covers 13 residues. Trimming cost V 4 bases and J 8 bases; bases outside gene matches: 7. The CDR3 DNA reads as TGTGCCAGCAGTTCGACAGGGATGGGAGGCTACACCTTC. Its translation is CASSSTGMGGYTF.

V and J are TRBV6-5 and TRBJ1-2, with 7 positions matching TRBD1. The CDR3 has 13 residues. The V gene end was trimmed by 6 bases and the J gene end by 5 bases; junction bases not matched to a gene: 6. CDR1 is MNHEY, CDR2 SVGAGI, per germline. CDR3 nucleotide sequence: TGTGCCAGCAGGGTACCACAGGGGTATGGCTACACCTTC. Residues: CASRVPQGYGYTF.

The rearrangement uses TRBV27 and TRBJ1-6; possible D gene TRBD1, 6 bases. Germline V gene sequence: CDR1 MNHEY, CDR2 SMNVEV (reference sequence). V lost 8 bases, J lost 5 bases, and 10 bases lay in between. The CDR3 is 13 residues long. CDR3 sequence: CASRNRDNSPLHF. Written as DNA, the CDR3 is TGTGCCAGCCGCAACAGGGATAATTCACCCCTCCACTTT.

This chain joins TRBV21-1 and TRBJ1-1; TRBD1, the table's D call, lacks a check against the DNA. TRBV21-1 is termed a pseudogene. The CDR3 runs 18 residues. The CDR3 DNA follows: TGTGCCAGCAGCAAAACGCGGACAGGGGGCGCCCTATGGACTGAAGCTTTCTTT. Translation: CASSKTRTGGALWTEAFF.

CDR3 residues: CASSSRTSARNNEQFF. In nucleotides, the CDR3 is TGTGCCAGCAGCTCTAGGACTAGCGCAAGGAACAATGAGCAGTTCTTC. The chain carries TRBV9 and TRBJ2-1; 9 bases line up with TRBD2. The germline V gene has CDR1 SGDLS and CDR2 YYNGEE. The CDR3 covers 16 residues. V was pared by 4 bases and J by 5 bases, with 10 bases of the junction left unmatched.

This clone was recorded once. Other DNA sequences within the sample encode an identical CDR3. V usage is TRBV6-5 and J usage is TRBJ1-5; D not certain. V was clipped by 2 bases and J by 1 base, with 6 bases between them. Germline V CDR1 and CDR2: MNHEY, SVGAGI. The CDR3 consists of 14 residues. CDR3 in DNA: TGTGCCAGCAGTTACGGAGGGAGCAATCAGCCCCAGCATTTT. As protein: CASSYGGSNQPQHF.

The chain joins TRBV7-2 to TRBJ1-5, with TRBD1 matching 7 bases. V gave up 7 bases and J gave up 0 bases; unmatched junction bases: 6. Germline values: CDR1 SGHTA, CDR2 FQGNSA. CDR3 length: 15 amino acids. The CDR3 DNA reads TGTGCCAGCAAGGACAGGTCCGGTAGCAATCAGCCCCAGCATTTT. Protein: CASKDRSGSNQPQHF.

The chain is built from TRBV29-1 and TRBJ2-5, with D possibly being TRBD1 (6 bases). The ends were cut back, 6 bases at V and 2 bases at J, with 13 bases in the middle. Germline lookup yields CDR1 SQVTM and CDR2 ANQGSEA. This CDR3 region has 13 residues. The CDR3 protein is CSVNTGIQETQYF. The CDR3 DNA reads TGCAGCGTAAATACAGGGATTCAAGAGACCCAGTACTTC. Full variable domain (remainder filled in from reference TRBV29-1 and TRBJ2-5): SAVISQKPSRDICQRGTSLTIQCQVDSQVTMMFWYRQQPGQSLTLIATANQGSEATYESGFVIDKFPISRPNLTFSTLTVSNMSPEDSSIYLCSVNTGIQETQYFGPGTRLLVL.